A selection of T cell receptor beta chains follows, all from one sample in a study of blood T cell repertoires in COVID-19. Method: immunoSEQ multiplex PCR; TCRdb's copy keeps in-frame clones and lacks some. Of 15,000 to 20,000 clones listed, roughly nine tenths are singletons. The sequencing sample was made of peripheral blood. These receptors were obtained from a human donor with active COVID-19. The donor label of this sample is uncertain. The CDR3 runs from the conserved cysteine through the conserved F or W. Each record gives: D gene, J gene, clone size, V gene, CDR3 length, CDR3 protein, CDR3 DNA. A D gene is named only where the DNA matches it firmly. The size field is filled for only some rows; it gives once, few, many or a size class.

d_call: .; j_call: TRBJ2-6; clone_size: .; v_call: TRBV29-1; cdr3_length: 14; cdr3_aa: CSVDESSGANVLTF; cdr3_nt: TGCAGCGTTGATGAGAGCTCTGGGGCCAACGTCCTGACTTTC
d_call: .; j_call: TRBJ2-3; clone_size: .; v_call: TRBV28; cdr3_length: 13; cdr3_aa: CASGASSTDTQYF; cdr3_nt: TGTGCCAGCGGGGCCTCTAGCACAGATACGCAGTATTTT
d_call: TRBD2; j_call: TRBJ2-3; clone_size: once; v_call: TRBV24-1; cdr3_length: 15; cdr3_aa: CATSAAGENTDTQYF; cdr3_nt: TGTGCCACCAGTGCCGCGGGAGAGAACACAGATACGCAGTATTTT
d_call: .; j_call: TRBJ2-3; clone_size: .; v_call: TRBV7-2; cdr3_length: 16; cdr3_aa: CASSLAGLVGPDTQYF; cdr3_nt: TGTGCCAGCAGCTTAGCGGGGCTAGTGGGGCCGGATACGCAGTATTTT
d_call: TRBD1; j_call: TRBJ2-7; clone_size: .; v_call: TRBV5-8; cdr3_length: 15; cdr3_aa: CASSFDRTGVGEQYF; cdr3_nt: TGTGCCAGCAGCTTCGACCGGACAGGGGTAGGCGAGCAGTACTTC
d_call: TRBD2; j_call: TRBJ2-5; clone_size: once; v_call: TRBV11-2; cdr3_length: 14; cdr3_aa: CASSYQTSGETQYF; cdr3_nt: TGTGCCAGCAGCTACCAGACTAGCGGAGAGACCCAGTACTTC
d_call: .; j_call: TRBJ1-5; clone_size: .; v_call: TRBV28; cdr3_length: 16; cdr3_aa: CASRPPSGNSNQPQHF; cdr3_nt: TGTGCCAGCAGACCTCCCTCGGGAAATAGCAATCAGCCCCAGCATTTT
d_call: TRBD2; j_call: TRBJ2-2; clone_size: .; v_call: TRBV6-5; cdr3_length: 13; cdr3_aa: CASYRAGAGELFF; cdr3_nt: TGTGCCAGTTACAGAGCGGGAGCCGGGGAGCTGTTTTTT
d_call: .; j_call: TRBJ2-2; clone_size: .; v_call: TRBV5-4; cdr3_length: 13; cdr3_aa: CASSLDLSGELFF; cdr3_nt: TGTGCCAGCAGCCTAGACCTGTCGGGGGAGCTGTTTTTT
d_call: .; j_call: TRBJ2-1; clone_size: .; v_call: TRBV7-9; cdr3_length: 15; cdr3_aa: CASSPKGAVYNEQFF; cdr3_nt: TGTGCCAGCAGCCCCAAAGGTGCGGTCTACAATGAGCAGTTCTTC
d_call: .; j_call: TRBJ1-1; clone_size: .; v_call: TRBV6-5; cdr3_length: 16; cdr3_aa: CASSYWSPGEGAEAFF; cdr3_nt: TGTGCCAGCAGTTACTGGTCACCAGGGGAGGGGGCTGAAGCTTTCTTT
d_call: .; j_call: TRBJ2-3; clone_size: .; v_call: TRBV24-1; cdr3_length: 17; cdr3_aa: CATSGQANRDSTDTQYF; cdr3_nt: TGTGCCACCAGTGGACAGGCCAACAGGGACAGCACAGATACGCAGTATTTT
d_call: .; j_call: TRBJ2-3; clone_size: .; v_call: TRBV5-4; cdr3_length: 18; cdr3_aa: CASSSRRGGIDITDTQYF; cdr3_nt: TGTGCCAGCAGCTCCCGGAGGGGGGGGATTGATATAACAGATACGCAGTATTTT
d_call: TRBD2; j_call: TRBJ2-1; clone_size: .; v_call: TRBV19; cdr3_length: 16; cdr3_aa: CASRGTSGYSYNEQFF; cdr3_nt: TGTGCCAGTAGAGGAACTAGCGGATACTCCTACAATGAGCAGTTCTTC
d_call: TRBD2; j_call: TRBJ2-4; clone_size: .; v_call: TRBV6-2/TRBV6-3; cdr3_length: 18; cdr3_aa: CASSPLRLAGLAKNIQYF; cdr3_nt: TGTGCCAGCAGTCCCCTAAGACTAGCGGGACTAGCCAAAAACATTCAGTACTTC
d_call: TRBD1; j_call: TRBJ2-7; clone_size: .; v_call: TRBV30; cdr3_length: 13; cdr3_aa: CAWSPGQKSEQYF; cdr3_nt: TGTGCCTGGAGTCCGGGACAGAAAAGCGAGCAGTACTTC
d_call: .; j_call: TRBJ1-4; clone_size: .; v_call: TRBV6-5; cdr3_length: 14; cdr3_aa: CASRTDTTNEKLFF; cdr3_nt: TGTGCCAGCAGGACAGACACAACTAATGAAAAACTGTTTTTT
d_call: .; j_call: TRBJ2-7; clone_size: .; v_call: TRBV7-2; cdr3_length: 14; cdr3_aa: CASSPWREDYEQYF; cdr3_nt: TGTGCCAGCAGCCCATGGAGGGAGGACTACGAGCAGTACTTC
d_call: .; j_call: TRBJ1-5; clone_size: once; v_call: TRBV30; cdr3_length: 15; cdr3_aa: CAWTSRGSGNQPQHF; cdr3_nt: TGTGCCTGGACCTCTAGGGGGAGTGGCAATCAGCCCCAGCATTTT
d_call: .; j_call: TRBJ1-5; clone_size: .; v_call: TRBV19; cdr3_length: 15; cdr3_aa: CASSTGGNRNQPQHF; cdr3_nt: TGTGCCAGTAGTACGGGGGGGAACCGCAATCAGCCCCAGCATTTT
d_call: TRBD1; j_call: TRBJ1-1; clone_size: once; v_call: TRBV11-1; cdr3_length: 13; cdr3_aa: CASSSDRVTEAFF; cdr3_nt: TGTGCCAGCAGCTCAGACAGGGTTACTGAAGCTTTCTTT
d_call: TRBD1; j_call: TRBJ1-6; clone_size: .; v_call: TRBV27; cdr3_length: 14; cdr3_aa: CASSLLQGTSPLHF; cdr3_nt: TGTGCCAGCAGTTTATTACAGGGGACATCACCCCTCCACTTT
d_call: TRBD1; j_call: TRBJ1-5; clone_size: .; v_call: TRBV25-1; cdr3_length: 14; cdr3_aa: CASSRQGHDQPQHF; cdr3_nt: TGTGCCAGTAGCAGACAGGGCCATGATCAGCCCCAGCATTTT
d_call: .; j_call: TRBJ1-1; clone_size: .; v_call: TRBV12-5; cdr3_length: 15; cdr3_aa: CASDPDTGWRAEAFF; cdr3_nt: TGTGCTAGTGATCCGGACACGGGGTGGAGGGCTGAAGCTTTCTTT
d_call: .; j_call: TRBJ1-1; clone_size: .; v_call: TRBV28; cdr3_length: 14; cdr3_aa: CASALGGEVSEAFF; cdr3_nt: TGTGCCAGCGCCCTGGGGGGGGAGGTCTCTGAAGCTTTCTTT
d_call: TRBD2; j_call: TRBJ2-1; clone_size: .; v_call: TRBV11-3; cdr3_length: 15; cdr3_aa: CASSLAGLVSGEQFF; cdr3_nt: TGTGCCAGCAGCTTAGCCGGACTAGTCAGTGGTGAGCAGTTCTTC
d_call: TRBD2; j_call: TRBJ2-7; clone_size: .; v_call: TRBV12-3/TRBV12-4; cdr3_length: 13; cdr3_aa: CASSLGLSNEQYF; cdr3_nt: TGTGCCAGCAGTTTGGGACTATCAAACGAGCAGTACTTC
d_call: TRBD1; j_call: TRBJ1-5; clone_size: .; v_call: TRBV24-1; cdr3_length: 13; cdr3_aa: CATSGQGYQPQHF; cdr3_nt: TGTGCCACCAGTGGACAGGGGTATCAGCCCCAGCATTTT
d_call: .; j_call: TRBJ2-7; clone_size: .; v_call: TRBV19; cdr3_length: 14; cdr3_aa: CASNQQMGAYEQYF; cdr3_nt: TGTGCCAGTAACCAGCAGATGGGGGCTTACGAGCAGTACTTC
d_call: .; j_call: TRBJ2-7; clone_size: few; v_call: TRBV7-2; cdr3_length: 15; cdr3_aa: CASSLEAGSSGEQYF; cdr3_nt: TGTGCCAGCAGCTTAGAGGCCGGAAGCTCGGGGGAGCAGTACTTC
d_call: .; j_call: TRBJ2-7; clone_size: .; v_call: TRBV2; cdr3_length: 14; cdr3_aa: CASSDRLLPTEQYF; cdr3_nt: TGTGCCAGCAGTGACAGGCTGCTTCCTACGGAGCAGTACTTC
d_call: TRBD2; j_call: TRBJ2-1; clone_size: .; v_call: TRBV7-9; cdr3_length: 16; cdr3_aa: CASSLYGREAYNEQFF; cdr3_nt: TGTGCCAGCAGCTTATACGGGCGGGAGGCCTACAATGAGCAGTTCTTC
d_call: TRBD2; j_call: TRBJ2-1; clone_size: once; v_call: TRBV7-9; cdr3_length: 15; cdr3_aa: CASSLSAAGGGEQFF; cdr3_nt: TGTGCCAGCAGCTTATCTGCAGCGGGAGGAGGAGAGCAGTTCTTC
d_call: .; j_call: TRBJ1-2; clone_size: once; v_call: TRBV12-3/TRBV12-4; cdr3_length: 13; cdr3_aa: CASSFPGRVGYTF; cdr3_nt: TGTGCCAGCAGTTTCCCCGGGCGGGTCGGCTACACCTTC
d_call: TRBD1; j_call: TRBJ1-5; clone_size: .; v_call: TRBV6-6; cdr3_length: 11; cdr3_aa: CARQGNQPQHF; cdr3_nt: TGTGCCAGACAGGGGAACCAGCCCCAGCATTTT
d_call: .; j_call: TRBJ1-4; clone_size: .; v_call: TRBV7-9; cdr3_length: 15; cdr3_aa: CASSSGETTNEKLFF; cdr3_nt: TGTGCCAGCAGCTCGGGAGAAACAACTAATGAAAAACTGTTTTTT
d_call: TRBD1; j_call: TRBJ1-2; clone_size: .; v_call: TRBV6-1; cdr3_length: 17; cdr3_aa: CASSEDLRGRRVGGYTF; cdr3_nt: TGTGCCAGCAGTGAAGATCTCAGGGGGCGCAGGGTCGGTGGCTACACCTTC